Below are 27 T cell receptor beta chains sequenced from a single sample in a study of blood T cell repertoires in COVID-19. Clones were sequenced by immunoSEQ multiplex PCR, and TCRdb holds only the in-frame ones, with some missing. The data contain under 200,000 clones, approximately 82% of them singletons. The sequencing input was PBMCs or T cells enriched from blood (not recorded which). The receptors shown here come from a woman aged 55-70 years with acute COVID-19.

The V and J genes are TRBV15 and TRBJ1-1; 7 bases agree with TRBD1. The ends lost 2 bases at V and 4 bases at J; junction bases unmatched: 13. Germline lookup yields CDR1 LNHNV and CDR2 YYDKDF (reference sequence). The CDR3 sequence is 17 residues long. CDR3 protein: CATSRPTLATGTTEAFF. CDR3 DNA sequence: TGTGCCACCAGCAGACCTACGCTCGCGACAGGGACCACTGAAGCTTTCTTT.

This chain uses TRBV12-3 or TRBV12-4 with TRBJ2-7, with D possibly being TRBD1 (5 bases). V lost 7 bases, J lost 6 bases, and 16 bases lay in between. This CDR3 contains 13 residues. This CDR3 is CASKLTQGAEQYF. CDR3 nucleotides: TGTGCCAGCAAATTGACCCAAGGGGCCGAGCAGTACTTC.

This sequence joins TRBV18 and TRBJ2-7; no clear D gene. CDR1 and CDR2 from the germline V gene are KGHSH and LQKENI. The CDR3 is made up of 13 amino acids. V was clipped by 2 bases and J by 7 bases, with 12 bases between them. CDR3 DNA sequence: TGTGCCAGCTCACCAACCCTCTCTAGGGAGCAGTACTTC. Protein sequence: CASSPTLSREQYF.

This CDR3 is CASSPQTSGGSREQFF. DNA for the CDR3: TGTGCCAGCAGCCCTCAGACTAGCGGGGGTTCTAGAGAGCAGTTCTTC. The chain uses TRBV11-2 and TRBJ2-1, with 12 bases identical to TRBD2. Germline V gene lookup returns CDR1 SGHAT and CDR2 FQNNGV. V lost 5 bases to trimming and J lost 10 bases; unmatched junction nucleotides: 12. There are 16 residues in the CDR3.

V gene TRBV6-2 or TRBV6-3 combines with J gene TRBJ1-2, with unresolved D. V lost 0 bases and J 4 bases, leaving 18 bases between the germline ends. Germline CDR1 and CDR2: MNHEY and SVGEGT. The length of the CDR3 is 17 residues. In DNA, the CDR3 is TGTGCCAGCAGTTACTCGATTCGGATGACCGGGTTCTATGGCTACACCTTC. As protein: CASSYSIRMTGFYGYTF.

This chain connects TRBV5-1 to TRBJ2-5, with TRBD1 identical over 8 bases. Germline V gene lookup returns CDR1 SGHRS and CDR2 YFSETQ. This CDR3 spans 16 amino acids. The J segment lost 4 bases and the V segment lost 4 bases, leaving 12 bases of the junction unmatched. In DNA, the CDR3 is TGCGCCAGCAGCAACTGGGGACAGGCCGTTGGAGAGACCCAGTACTTC. Encoded protein: CASSNWGQAVGETQYF.

The chain joins TRBV7-7 to TRBJ2-1, with TRBD1 identical over 9 bases. With 1 base clipped from V and 4 bases from J, the junction kept 2 bases outside the gene matches. CDR1 SSHAT and CDR2 FNYEAQ come from the germline V gene (reference sequence). The CDR3 loop spans 15 amino acids. This CDR3 reads CASSLDGTGYNEQFF. The CDR3, as DNA: TGTGCCAGCAGCTTAGATGGGACAGGGTACAATGAGCAGTTCTTC.

As concerns this clone: One end of the junction fails to match germline, which may point to a read error. Other DNA sequences in this sample translate to the same CDR3. This sequence joins TRBV2 and TRBJ2-2, with 9 bases aligning to TRBD2. CDR1 and CDR2 (germline): SNHLY, FYNNEI. The CDR3 has 17 amino acids. The CDR3 spells CASSLFSGRDNTGELFF. The CDR3 bases are TGTGCCAGCAGCTTATTTAGCGGGAGAGATAACACTGGGGAGCTGTTTTTT.

CDR3 nucleotides: TGTGCCAGCAGCCACGACTTCAACACTGAAGCTTTCTTT. Its translation: CASSHDFNTEAFF. The chain has TRBV5-6 and TRBJ1-1; no reliable D call. Germline values: CDR1 SGHDT, CDR2 YYEEEE. V was clipped by 4 bases and J by 2 bases, with 9 bases between them. This CDR3 has 13 residues.

The chain couples TRBV6-2 or TRBV6-3 to TRBJ2-7, with D uncertain. Germline V gene sequence: CDR1 MNHEY, CDR2 SVGEGT. The ends were cut back, 3 bases at V and 4 bases at J, with 10 bases in the middle. This CDR3 has 13 residues. The CDR3 sequence is CASSYRGNYEQYF. The CDR3 DNA reads as TGTGCCAGCAGTTATCGCGGAAATTACGAGCAGTACTTC.

The chain combines TRBV11-2 with TRBJ2-3; 13 bases align to TRBD2. This CDR3 has 17 amino acids. Unmatched junction bases numbered 11, after V lost 5 bases and J lost 6 bases. The germline gives CDR1 SGHAT, CDR2 FQNNGV. CDR3 DNA: TGTGCCAGCAGCAGGCAACTAGCGGGAGGGGGTCGCGATACGCAGTATTTT. Protein sequence: CASSRQLAGGGRDTQYF.

The J gene is TRBJ1-1, the V gene TRBV30; 7 positions match TRBD1. This CDR3 is 12 amino acids long. Germline V CDR1 and CDR2: GTSNPN, SVGIG (reference sequence). The V gene end was trimmed by 4 bases and the J gene end by 10 bases; junction bases not matched to a gene: 9. The CDR3: CAWTPIRDRAFF. The CDR3, as DNA: TGTGCCTGGACCCCGATCAGGGACAGAGCTTTCTTT.

The chain employs TRBV4-2 and TRBJ1-3, with 9 nucleotides matching TRBD1. J was trimmed by 4 bases and V by 4 bases; bases with no gene match: 5. The CDR3 is 15 amino acids. Germline V gene sequence: CDR1 LGHNA, CDR2 YNFKEQ. CDR3 region: CASSPDGQGGNTIYF. CDR3 nucleotide sequence: TGTGCCAGCAGCCCGGATGGACAGGGGGGAAACACCATATATTTT.

This clone was observed a few times. The chain carries TRBV28 and TRBJ1-3, with 10 bases that match TRBD1. Per germline, CDR1 MDHEN and CDR2 SYDVKM. The CDR3 is made up of 17 amino acids. V trimming: 4 bases; J trimming: 2 bases; junction bases outside the gene matches: 8. The CDR3 sequence is CASSSIGQGVTGNTIYF. In DNA, the CDR3 is TGTGCCAGCAGTTCCATCGGACAGGGGGTAACTGGAAACACCATATATTTT.

The chain combines TRBV30 with TRBJ2-1; 10 bases align to TRBD1. Germline CDR1 GTSNPN, CDR2 SVGIG (reference sequence). The ends lost 5 bases at V and 6 bases at J; junction bases unmatched: 7. The CDR3 loop spans 14 amino acids. The DNA for the CDR3 is TGTGCCTGGGGACGGGGACAGGGGATCAATGAGCAGTTCTTC. Translation: CAWGRGQGINEQFF.

This clone was found a few times. The genes are TRBV5-4 and TRBJ1-4; 7 positions agree with TRBD1. The CDR3 is 15 residues long. Germline values: CDR1 SGHNT, CDR2 YYREEE (reference sequence). The trim removed 4 bases at V and 3 bases at J, leaving 6 bases unmatched. The CDR3 nucleotides are TGTGCCAGCAGCGTGGGGGGACAGTCTAATGAAAAACTGTTTTTT. This translates into CASSVGGQSNEKLFF.

V gene TRBV5-5 combines with J gene TRBJ2-1, with TRBD2 matching over 15 bases. V dropped 6 bases and J dropped 4; count of bases not matched to a gene: 11. This CDR3 region has 18 residues. Germline CDR1 SGHKS, CDR2 YYEKEE (reference sequence). CDR3 sequence reads: CASNGGLAGGLGYNEQFF. Here the CDR3 DNA reads TGTGCCAGCAACGGAGGACTAGCGGGAGGGCTTGGGTACAATGAGCAGTTCTTC.

The rearrangement uses TRBV4-1 and TRBJ2-1, with 11 bases matching TRBD1. The CDR3 sequence is 15 residues long. Germline V CDR1 and CDR2: MGHRA, YSYEKL. Trimming took 4 bases from V and 5 from J; bases not matched to a gene: 4. DNA for the CDR3: TGCGCCAGCAGCCCGGGACAGGGGGAAGACAATGAGCAGTTCTTC. Its protein is CASSPGQGEDNEQFF.

The rearrangement uses TRBV10-3 and TRBJ2-2, with 9 bases identical to TRBD1. The junction had 6 bases not matched to a gene; V was cut back by 10 bases and J by 6 bases. This CDR3 region has 13 residues. Germline loops: CDR1 ENHRY, CDR2 SYGVKD. The CDR3 spells CATRTGEAGELFF. For the CDR3, the DNA is TGTGCCACCCGGACAGGGGAGGCCGGGGAGCTGTTTTTT.

The chain carries TRBV14 and TRBJ2-1, with D possibly matching TRBD1 (5 bases). Germline loops: CDR1 SGHDN, CDR2 FVKESK. V lost 1 base, J lost 9 bases, and 13 bases lay in between. CDR3 length: 14 amino acids. CDR3 bases: TGTGCCAGCAGCCAAGGTCTAGGGGTCGGTGAGCAGTTCTTC. It yields the protein CASSQGLGVGEQFF.

This clone was detected only once. This sequence joins TRBV15 and TRBJ1-2, with 7 nucleotides matching TRBD1. V shed 1 base and J 5 bases; nucleotides not matched to a gene: 7. Germline V gene data show CDR1 as LNHNV and CDR2 as YYDKDF (reference sequence). The CDR3 totals 15 residues. The CDR3 bases are TGTGCCACCAGCAGAGGTGGGACAGCCAGTTATGGCTACACCTTC. It yields the protein CATSRGGTASYGYTF.

V is TRBV21-1 and J is TRBJ1-2. TRBV21-1 is classified as a pseudogene. The CDR3 totals 14 residues. This chain's CDR3 is CASSKEEWSYGYTF. DNA for the CDR3: TGTGCCAGCAGCAAAGAGGAGTGGAGCTATGGCTACACCTTC.

This sequence joins TRBV10-2 and TRBJ2-5, with no clear D. Trimming pared 6 bases from V and 7 bases from J, leaving 15 bases between. Germline CDR1 WSHSY, CDR2 SAAADI. CDR3 length: 13 amino acids. This CDR3 is CASRAPNSGTQYF. In nucleotides, the CDR3 is TGCGCCAGCAGGGCCCCCAACAGTGGGACCCAGTACTTC.

The table lists this clone with a few counts. The CDR3 DNA sequence: TGTGCCAGCTCACCACTTGGGGGCCCAAATCAGCCCCAGCATTTT. Encoded protein: CASSPLGGPNQPQHF. V usage is TRBV18 and J usage is TRBJ1-5; D may be TRBD1 (6 bases). The germline V gene encodes CDR1 KGHSH and CDR2 LQKENI. V was pared by 1 base and J by 4 bases, with 11 bases between. The CDR3 length is 15 residues.

This chain links TRBV12-3 or TRBV12-4 with TRBJ1-2; 7 bases match TRBD1. V lost 6 bases, J lost 8 bases, and 6 bases stayed unmatched. CDR3 size: 12 residues. CDR3 DNA: TGTGCCAGCAGCCAGGGGGATCGGGGCTACACCTTC. Protein sequence: CASSQGDRGYTF.

This chain connects TRBV29-1 to TRBJ2-3; weak D call: TRBD1 (5 bases). The CDR3 loop spans 14 amino acids. Germline V gene sequence: CDR1 SQVTM, CDR2 ANQGSEA. V gave up 7 bases and J gave up 2 bases, with 16 bases separating them. CDR3 bases: TGCAGCGCGCAAACGACAGCCGTCACAGATACGCAGTATTTT. This encodes CSAQTTAVTDTQYF.

The gene calls are TRBV6-6 and TRBJ1-2; 7 bases align to TRBD1. Germline assignment: CDR1 MNHNY and CDR2 SVGAGI (reference sequence). The CDR3 spans 13 residues. Trimming removed 6 bases from V and 8 bases from J; junction bases left unmatched: 9. The CDR3 DNA reads TGTGCCAGCAGCCCCGACAGGGTGGAAGGCTACACCTTC. It codes for CASSPDRVEGYTF.